The 5 T cell receptor beta chains listed next were all sequenced from one sample in a study of cytomegalovirus exposure and HLA in healthy donors. The PCR used 60 Vbeta and 13 Jbeta primers. Profiled with immunoSEQ multiplex PCR; TCRdb holds only in-frame clones, not every one. The profile shows 200,000 or so clones, approximately 70% of them singletons. The source material was PBMCs. The receptors shown here come from a man aged 40-49 years in good health and CMV-seropositive.

The chain links TRBV5-4 to TRBJ2-5; D possibly corresponds to TRBD2 (6 bases). V was trimmed by 4 bases and J by 2 bases, leaving 15 bases between them. From germline, CDR1 is SGHNT and CDR2 YYREEE (reference sequence). This CDR3 has 15 amino acids. The CDR3 DNA sequence: TGTGCCAGCAGCACACCGGGACTGACACAAGAGACCCAGTACTTC. Encoded protein: CASSTPGLTQETQYF.

The chain combines TRBV10-1 with TRBJ1-3; D remains unclear. This CDR3 has 12 residues. Trimming left V 7 bases short and J 1 base short, with 5 bases between. Per germline, CDR1 WNHNN and CDR2 SYGVQD (reference sequence). The CDR3 reads CASTVSGNTIYF. CDR3 DNA sequence: TGCGCCAGCACAGTGTCTGGAAACACCATATATTTT.

The rearrangement joins TRBV29-1 to TRBJ1-1; perhaps TRBD1 as D (6 bases). Per germline, CDR1 SQVTM and CDR2 ANQGSEA. V lost 3 bases and J lost 4, with 15 bases in between. The CDR3 consists of 14 residues. Written as DNA, the CDR3 is TGCAGCGTTGACAGGGGTGGAGGTGGCACTGAAGCTTTCTTT. Residues: CSVDRGGGGTEAFF.

In this sample, this clone turned up a few times. The CDR3 nucleotides read TGCGCCAGCAGCTACGGACTAGCGGCAACCTACGAGCAGTACTTC. Translating gives CASSYGLAATYEQYF. The rearrangement uses TRBV5-1 and TRBJ2-7; TRBD2 aligns across 10 bases. Germline CDR1 and CDR2: SGHRS and YFSETQ. The CDR3 has 15 residues. The ends lost 3 bases at V and 2 bases at J; junction bases unmatched: 5.

The table lists this clone with a few counts. The rearrangement joins TRBV5-4 to TRBJ1-6, with 11 bases fitting TRBD1. V trimming: 2 bases; J trimming: 7 bases; junction bases outside the gene matches: 2. The CDR3 is 15 amino acids. The germline gives CDR1 SGHNT, CDR2 YYREEE (reference sequence). CDR3 sequence reads: CASSLGDRGNSPLHF. The CDR3 coding sequence is TGTGCCAGCAGCTTAGGGGACAGGGGGAATTCACCCCTCCACTTT.